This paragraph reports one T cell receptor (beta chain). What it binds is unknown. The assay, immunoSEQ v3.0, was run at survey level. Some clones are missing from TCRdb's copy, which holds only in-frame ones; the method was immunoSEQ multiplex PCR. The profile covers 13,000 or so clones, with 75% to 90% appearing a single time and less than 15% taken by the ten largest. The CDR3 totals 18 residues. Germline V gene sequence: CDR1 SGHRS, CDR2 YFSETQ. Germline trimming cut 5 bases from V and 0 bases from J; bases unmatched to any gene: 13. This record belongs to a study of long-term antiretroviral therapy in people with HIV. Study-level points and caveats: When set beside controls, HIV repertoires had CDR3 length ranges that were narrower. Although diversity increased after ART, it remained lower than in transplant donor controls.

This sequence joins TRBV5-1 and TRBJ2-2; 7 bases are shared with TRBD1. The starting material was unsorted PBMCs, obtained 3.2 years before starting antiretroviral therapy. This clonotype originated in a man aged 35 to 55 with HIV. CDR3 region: CASRPLRGTVANTGELFF. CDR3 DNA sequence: TGCGCCAGCAGACCTTTGAGGGGGACAGTCGCGAACACCGGGGAGCTGTTTTTT. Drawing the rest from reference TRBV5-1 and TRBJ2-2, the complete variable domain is KAGVTQTPRYLIKTRGQQVTLSCSPISGHRSVSWYQQTPGQGLQFLFEYFSETQRNKGNFPGRFSGRQFSNSRSEMNVSTLELGDSALYLCASRPLRGTVANTGELFFGEGSRLTVL.